Following are 22 T cell receptor beta chains from one sample sequenced in a study of graft-versus-host responses after intestinal transplantation. The table came from immunoSEQ multiplex PCR; TCRdb's copy has only in-frame clones and leaves some out. The sample has 100,000 or so clones, roughly 91% seen once. No cognate antigen is known for these TCRs. The sample here was unstimulated CD8+ T cells sorted from spleen or lymph node cells, taken before intestinal transplant. All receptors derive from a human donor who received an intestinal transplant.

The gene calls are TRBV27 and TRBJ2-7, with TRBD2 matching 8 bases. V shed 5 bases and J 0 bases; nucleotides not matched to a gene: 9. The CDR3 loop spans 16 amino acids. Looked up from germline, CDR1 is MNHEY and CDR2 is SMNVEV (reference sequence). For the CDR3, the DNA is TGTGCCAGCAGTCCCGCGGGGGGTCGACGCTCCTACGAGCAGTACTTC. It yields the protein CASSPAGGRRSYEQYF.

This sequence joins TRBV4-3 and TRBJ1-4; 11 nucleotides line up with TRBD1. This CDR3 has 14 residues. The germline V gene encodes CDR1 LGHNA and CDR2 YSLEER. With V trimmed by 4 bases and J by 8 bases, 3 bases remained unmatched. The CDR3 here is CASSLGQGAEKLFF. The CDR3 DNA follows: TGCGCCAGCAGCCTCGGACAGGGGGCAGAAAAACTGTTTTTT.

This rearrangement joins TRBV2 to TRBJ2-7; maybe TRBD2 (6 bases). Germline V CDR1 and CDR2: SNHLY, FYNNEI. V was trimmed by 8 bases and J by 9 bases, leaving 14 bases between them. The CDR3 extends over 11 amino acids. CDR3 in DNA: TGTGCCAGCTCGGGGGTAGACGGGCAGTACTTC. Translating gives CASSGVDGQYF.

The V call is TRBV7-9, the J call TRBJ1-2, with D possibly being TRBD1 (5 bases). V shed 5 bases and J shed 10 bases, with 14 bases lying between them. This CDR3 region has 12 residues. CDR1 SEHNR and CDR2 FQNEAQ come from the germline V gene (reference sequence). The CDR3 reads CASSIEQEIYTF. In DNA, the CDR3 is TGTGCCAGCAGCATCGAACAGGAGATCTACACCTTC.

This chain links TRBV7-9 with TRBJ2-7, with D perhaps TRBD1 (6 bases). CDR3 length: 15 amino acids. The germline V and J ends were trimmed by 5 bases and 5 bases, with 19 bases remaining between them. The V gene's germline CDR1 is SEHNR and CDR2 FQNEAQ (reference sequence). This CDR3 reads CASSTIRTADDEQYF. In nucleotides, the CDR3 is TGTGCCAGCAGCACGATCCGGACAGCTGACGACGAGCAGTACTTC.

The rearrangement uses TRBV18 and TRBJ2-7; 8 bases match TRBD1. The CDR3 contains 16 residues. The ends lost 5 bases at V and 2 bases at J; junction bases unmatched: 11. CDR1 is KGHSH, CDR2 LQKENI, per germline. CDR3 loop: CASSSSSGQATYEQYF. The CDR3 DNA sequence: TGTGCCAGCTCATCATCATCGGGACAGGCCACCTACGAGCAGTACTTC.

This chain connects TRBV27 to TRBJ2-3; D not resolved. The V gene lost 4 bases and the J gene lost 3 bases, with 5 bases spanning the gap. CDR1 is MNHEY and CDR2 is SMNVEV in the germline V gene (reference sequence). The CDR3 is made up of 12 amino acids. CDR3 DNA: TGTGCCAGCAGTTCCCAGACAGATACGCAGTATTTT. It is translated as CASSSQTDTQYF.

The chain carries TRBV27 and TRBJ1-2; D unclear. Germline assignment: CDR1 MNHEY and CDR2 SMNVEV (reference sequence). This CDR3 spans 13 amino acids. The V and J ends lost 2 bases and 6 bases respectively, with 10 bases between them. The CDR3 loop is CASSLRGYNGYTF. CDR3 DNA sequence: TGTGCCAGCAGTTTAAGAGGGTATAATGGCTACACCTTC.

The chain recombines TRBV7-2 with TRBJ2-7, with TRBD2 matching 7 bases. The CDR3 is 15 amino acids. Germline V gene sequence: CDR1 SGHTA, CDR2 FQGNSA. Germline trimming cut 5 bases from V and 2 bases from J; bases unmatched to any gene: 9. The CDR3 DNA reads TGTGCCAGCAGCCTAAATACACTAGCGACCTACGAGCAGTACTTC. It encodes CASSLNTLATYEQYF.

The chain couples TRBV30 to TRBJ2-1; the match to TRBD1 covers 10 bases. J was trimmed by 8 bases and V by 0 bases; bases with no gene match: 7. The germline gives CDR1 GTSNPN, CDR2 SVGIG (reference sequence). This CDR3 comprises 15 residues. The CDR3 protein is CAWSVPGGTGDEQFF. The CDR3 nucleotides are TGTGCCTGGAGTGTACCGGGAGGGACAGGGGATGAGCAGTTCTTC.

J is TRBJ2-1 and V is TRBV21-1; TRBD1, the table's D call, lacks a check against the DNA. TRBV21-1 is noted as a pseudogene. CDR3 length: 15 amino acids. CDR3 sequence reads: CASSKGTGVPNEQFF. The CDR3 coding sequence is TGTGCCAGCAGCAAGGGGACAGGGGTTCCCAATGAGCAGTTCTTC.

This chain links TRBV7-9 with TRBJ2-5, with D tentatively TRBD1 or TRBD2 (6 bases each). With 5 bases removed from V and 1 base from J, the gap between germline ends came to 14 bases. CDR1 is SEHNR and CDR2 is FQNEAQ in the germline V gene (reference sequence). The CDR3 contains 15 residues. The CDR3 DNA is TGTGCCAGCAGCCTAGGGGGGCTCTCCCAAGAGACCCAGTACTTC. Amino acids: CASSLGGLSQETQYF.

The V call is TRBV10-2, the J call TRBJ2-3; TRBD2 agrees at 7 bases. J gave up 0 bases and V 2 bases, and 8 bases lay outside the gene matches. The CDR3 loop spans 17 amino acids. CDR1 WSHSY and CDR2 SAAADI come from the germline V gene. This chain's CDR3 is CASSESLLATSTDTQYF. The CDR3 DNA follows: TGCGCCAGCAGTGAGAGTTTACTAGCGACTAGCACAGATACGCAGTATTTT.

The chain recombines TRBV6-4 with TRBJ2-3, with no clear D. Germline CDR1 reads MRHNA; CDR2 reads SNTAGT. The CDR3 has 16 amino acids. V shed 0 bases and J shed 0 bases, with 10 bases lying between them. CDR3 coding DNA: TGTGCCAGCAGTGACTCTAGAACAGATAGCACAGATACGCAGTATTTT. It codes for CASSDSRTDSTDTQYF.

This clone showed up just once. The rearrangement links TRBV27 to TRBJ1-1; 8 bases match TRBD1. This CDR3 has 14 residues. The germline gives CDR1 MNHEY, CDR2 SMNVEV (reference sequence). Trimming took 3 bases from V and 1 from J; bases not matched to a gene: 1. CDR3 sequence: CASSLGQANTEAFF. As DNA, the CDR3 is TGTGCCAGCAGTTTGGGACAGGCGAACACTGAAGCTTTCTTT.

This chain uses TRBV27 with TRBJ1-6, with a weak D call TRBD1 (6 bases). V was clipped by 0 bases and J by 8 bases, with 11 bases between them. The V gene's germline CDR1 is MNHEY and CDR2 SMNVEV (reference sequence). The CDR3 contains 15 residues. This CDR3 is CASSLSQGEYSPLHF. CDR3 DNA: TGTGCCAGCAGTTTATCACAGGGCGAATATTCACCCCTCCACTTT.

In its sample, this clone was seen once. The chain carries TRBV29-1 and TRBJ2-4, with TRBD1 identical over 12 bases. Trimming at V came to 0 bases and at J to 7 bases, leaving 1 base not matched to a gene. This CDR3 region has 14 residues. Germline values: CDR1 SQVTM, CDR2 ANQGSEA. CDR3 DNA: TGCAGCGTTGAAGAGGGACAGGGGGCCAACATTCAGTACTTC. Its translation: CSVEEGQGANIQYF.

This chain links TRBV29-1 with TRBJ1-1; D is ambiguous. Germline CDR1 SQVTM, CDR2 ANQGSEA. Trimming shortened V by 1 base and J by 6 bases, and 6 bases separated the two germline ends. CDR3 length equals 11 residues. The CDR3 coding sequence is TGCAGCGTTGAAGCGACATCTGAAGCTTTCTTT. It codes for CSVEATSEAFF.

The chain uses TRBV30 and TRBJ1-2; D is perhaps TRBD1 (5 bases). V was clipped by 4 bases and J by 6 bases, with 9 bases between them. CDR1 and CDR2 from the germline V gene are GTSNPN and SVGIG (reference sequence). CDR3 size: 11 residues. The CDR3 sequence is CAWKQDDGYTF. CDR3 nucleotide sequence: TGTGCCTGGAAACAGGATGATGGCTACACCTTC.

The V call is TRBV27, the J call TRBJ1-6, with D possibly TRBD1 on 6 matching bases. The V gene's germline CDR1 is MNHEY and CDR2 SMNVEV (reference sequence). V dropped 5 bases and J dropped 7 bases, with 6 bases sitting between them. The CDR3 covers 12 residues. The DNA for the CDR3 is TGTGCCAGCAGTGACAGGAATTCACCCCTCCACTTT. Its translation is CASSDRNSPLHF.

The chain joins TRBV27 to TRBJ2-7, with a weak D call TRBD2 (6 bases). V gave up 7 bases and J gave up 10 bases, with 14 bases separating them. This CDR3 contains 11 residues. From germline, CDR1 is MNHEY and CDR2 SMNVEV (reference sequence). The CDR3, as DNA: TGTGCCAGCACCTGGGCGGGGAGACAGTACTTC. Translation: CASTWAGRQYF.

The J gene is TRBJ2-7, the V gene TRBV6-1; the match to TRBD2 covers 8 bases. CDR1 is MNHNS and CDR2 is SASEGT in the germline V gene. After removal of 4 bases from V and 2 bases from J, the junction contained 7 bases not matched to a gene. The CDR3 is 15 residues long. The CDR3 region is CASSVFTSGTYEQYF. CDR3 in DNA: TGTGCCAGCAGTGTGTTTACTAGCGGCACCTACGAGCAGTACTTC.